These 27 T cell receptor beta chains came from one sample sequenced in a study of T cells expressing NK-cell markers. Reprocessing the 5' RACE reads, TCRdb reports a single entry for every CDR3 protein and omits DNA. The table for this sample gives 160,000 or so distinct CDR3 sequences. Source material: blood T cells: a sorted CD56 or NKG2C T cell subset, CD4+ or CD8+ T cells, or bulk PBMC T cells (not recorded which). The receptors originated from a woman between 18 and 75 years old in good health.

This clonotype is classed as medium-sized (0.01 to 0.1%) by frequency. The CDR3 loop reads CASSRPGQGNTEAFF. The chain combines TRBV12-3 or TRBV12-4 with TRBJ1-1; without DNA, the TCRdb call of TRBD1 cannot be checked. The CDR3 length is 15 residues.

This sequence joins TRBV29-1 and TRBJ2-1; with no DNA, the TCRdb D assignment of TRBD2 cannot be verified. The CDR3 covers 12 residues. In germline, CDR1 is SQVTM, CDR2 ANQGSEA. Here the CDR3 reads CSLGTSGSSQFF.

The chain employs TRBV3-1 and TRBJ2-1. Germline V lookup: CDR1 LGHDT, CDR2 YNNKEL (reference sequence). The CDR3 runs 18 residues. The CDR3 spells CASSQDTQSQSSYNEQFF.

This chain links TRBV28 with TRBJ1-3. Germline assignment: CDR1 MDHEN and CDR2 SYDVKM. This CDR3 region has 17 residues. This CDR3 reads CASSDTTGGKGGNTIYF. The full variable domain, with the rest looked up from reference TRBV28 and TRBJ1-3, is DVKVTQSSRYLVKRTGEKVFLECVQDMDHENMFWYRQDPGLGLRLIYFSYDVKMKEKGDIPEGYSVSREKKERFSLILESASTNQTSMYLCASSDTTGGKGGNTIYFGEGSWLTVV.

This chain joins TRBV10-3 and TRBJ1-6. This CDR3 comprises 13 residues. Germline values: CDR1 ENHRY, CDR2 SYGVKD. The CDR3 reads CAISERKNSPLHF.

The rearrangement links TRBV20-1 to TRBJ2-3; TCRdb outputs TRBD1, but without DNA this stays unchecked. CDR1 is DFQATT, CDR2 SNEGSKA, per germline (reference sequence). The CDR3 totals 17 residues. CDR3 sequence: CSASFNPGATLSDTQYF.

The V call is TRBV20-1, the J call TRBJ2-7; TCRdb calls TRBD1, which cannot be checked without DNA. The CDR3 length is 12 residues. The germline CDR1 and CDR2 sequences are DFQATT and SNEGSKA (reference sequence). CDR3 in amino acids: CSAWGDVYEQYF.

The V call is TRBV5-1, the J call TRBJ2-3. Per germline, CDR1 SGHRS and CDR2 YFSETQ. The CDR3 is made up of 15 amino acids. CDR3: CASSRLGTSTDTQYF.

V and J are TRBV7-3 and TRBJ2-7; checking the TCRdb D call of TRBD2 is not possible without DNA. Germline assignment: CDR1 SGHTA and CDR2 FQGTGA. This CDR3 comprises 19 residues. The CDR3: CASSLVRTSGRAFTYEQYF.

The chain's CDR3 is CSARGVLEGLTDTQYF. The chain is built from TRBV20-1 and TRBJ2-3; TCRdb proposes TRBD2, but this gene call is untestable without DNA. Germline assignment: CDR1 DFQATT and CDR2 SNEGSKA (reference sequence). This CDR3 has 16 amino acids.

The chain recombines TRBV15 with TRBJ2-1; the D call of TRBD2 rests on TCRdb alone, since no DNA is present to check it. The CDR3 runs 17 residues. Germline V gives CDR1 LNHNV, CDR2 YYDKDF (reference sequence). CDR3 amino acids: CATSNDELAHSYNEQFF.

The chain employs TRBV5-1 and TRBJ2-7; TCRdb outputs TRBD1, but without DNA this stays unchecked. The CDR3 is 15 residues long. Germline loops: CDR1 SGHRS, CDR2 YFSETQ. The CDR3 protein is CASSDGTGGPYEQYF.

The CDR3 is CSHQLAGENNEQFF. The chain recombines TRBV20-1 with TRBJ2-1; with no DNA, the TCRdb D assignment of TRBD2 cannot be verified. Germline CDR1 DFQATT, CDR2 SNEGSKA (reference sequence). This CDR3 contains 14 residues.

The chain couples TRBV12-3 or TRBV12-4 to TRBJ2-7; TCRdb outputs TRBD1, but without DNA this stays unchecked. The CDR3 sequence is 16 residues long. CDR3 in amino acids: CASSAGRRGFSYEQYF.

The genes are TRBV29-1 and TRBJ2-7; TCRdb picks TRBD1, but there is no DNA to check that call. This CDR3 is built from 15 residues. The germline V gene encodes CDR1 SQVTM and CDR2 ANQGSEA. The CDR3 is CSVEDIQGPLYEQYF.

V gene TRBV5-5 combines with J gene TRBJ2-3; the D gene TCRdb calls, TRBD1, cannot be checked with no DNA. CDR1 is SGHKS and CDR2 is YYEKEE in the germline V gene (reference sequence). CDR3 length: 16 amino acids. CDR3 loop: CASSPRQGLTVDTQYF.

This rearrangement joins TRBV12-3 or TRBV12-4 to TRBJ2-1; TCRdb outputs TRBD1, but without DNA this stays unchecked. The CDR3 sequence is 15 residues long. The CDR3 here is CASSSTQGVYNEQFF.

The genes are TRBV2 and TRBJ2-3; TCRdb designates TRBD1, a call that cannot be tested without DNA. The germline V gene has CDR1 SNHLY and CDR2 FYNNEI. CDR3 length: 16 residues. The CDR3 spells CASSQRGRPLTLAQYF.

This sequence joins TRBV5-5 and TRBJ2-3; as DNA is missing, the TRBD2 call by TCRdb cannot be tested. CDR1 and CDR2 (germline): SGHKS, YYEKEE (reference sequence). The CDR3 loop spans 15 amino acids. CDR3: CASTLAGGTTDTQYF.

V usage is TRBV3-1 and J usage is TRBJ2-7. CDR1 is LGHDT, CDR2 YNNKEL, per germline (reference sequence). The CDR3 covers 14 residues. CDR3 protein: CASSHGVKTYEQYF.

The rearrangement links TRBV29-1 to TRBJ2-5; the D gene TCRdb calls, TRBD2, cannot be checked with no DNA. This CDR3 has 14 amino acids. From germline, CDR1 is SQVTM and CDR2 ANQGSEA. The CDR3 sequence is CSVGIAGVLETQYF.

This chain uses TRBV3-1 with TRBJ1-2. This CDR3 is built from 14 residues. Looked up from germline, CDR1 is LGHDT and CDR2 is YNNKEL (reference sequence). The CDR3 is CASSQDSPNYGYTF.

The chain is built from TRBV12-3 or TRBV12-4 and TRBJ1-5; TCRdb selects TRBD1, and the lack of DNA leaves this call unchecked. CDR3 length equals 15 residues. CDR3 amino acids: CASSRDRVQNQPQHF.

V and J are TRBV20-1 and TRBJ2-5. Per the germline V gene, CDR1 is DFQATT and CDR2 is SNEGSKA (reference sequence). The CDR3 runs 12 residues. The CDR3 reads CSASRQQETQYF.

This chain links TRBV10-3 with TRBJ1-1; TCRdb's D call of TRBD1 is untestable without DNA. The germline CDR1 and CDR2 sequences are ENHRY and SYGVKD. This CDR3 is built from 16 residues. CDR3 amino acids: CAISESIWQGRTEAFF.

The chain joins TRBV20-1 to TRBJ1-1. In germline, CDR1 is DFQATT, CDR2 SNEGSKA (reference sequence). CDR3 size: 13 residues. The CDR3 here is CSARRGVNTEAFF.

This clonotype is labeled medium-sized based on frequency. The CDR3: CSATPGTTVSVQFF. The chain recombines TRBV20-1 with TRBJ2-1; TCRdb's D gene call, TRBD1, goes unchecked for lack of DNA. CDR3 length: 14 amino acids. CDR1 is DFQATT, CDR2 SNEGSKA, per germline (reference sequence).